This T cell receptor (beta chain) was retrieved from a study of Ad26.COV2.S vaccination and SARS-CoV-2 variants. Study-level background: Enrolled in COV1001, the donor was in the Ad26.COV2.S trial arm, which received the vaccine. By the intramuscular route, Ad26.COV2.S was given once, or twice 56 days apart. Whole-study results and caveats: Substantial breadth was reported for post-vaccination spike-specific CD8+ and CD4+ T cells. Relative to placebo recipients, vaccine recipients exhibited elevated spike-specific TCR breadth.

Data came from immunoSEQ multiplex PCR; TCRdb stores just in-frame clones and leaves some out. Among roughly 500,000 clones listed, 85% to 90% were seen once. Treatment defined: around 19 received Ad26.COV2.S at low or high dose, single or two shots; about 5 received placebo; per-sample allocation not given. Sampling took place 63 days after the first vaccine or placebo injection. V was cut by 5 bases and J by 7 bases, with 11 bases left in between. CDR3 length: 13 amino acids. Germline V gene lookup returns CDR1 MDHEN and CDR2 SYDVKM. As concerns this clone: The antigen remains unidentified.

This chain connects TRBV28 to TRBJ1-4; tentatively, D is TRBD1 (5 bases). This clonotype originated in a person aged 18 to 65 who received the Ad26.COV2.S COVID-19 vaccine or a placebo. The sequenced sample was peripheral blood, obtained in a trial of Ad26.COV2.S vaccine versus placebo. CDR3 in amino acids: CASSAGTPEKLFF. The CDR3 nucleotides read TGTGCCAGCAGTGCCGGGACCCCTGAAAAACTGTTTTTT.